The rows below give T cell receptor beta chains drawn from one sample of a study of post-analysis software for immune sequencing data. Each CDR3 protein is one row after TCRdb ran MiXCR on the PCR reads. Seen here are 750,000 to 950,000 distinct CDR3 sequences, approximately 57% observed once, and the top ten hold 4.6%. What was sequenced was blood. The receptors shown here come from a girl aged 5-17 years with multiple sclerosis. The CDR3 runs from the conserved cysteine through the conserved F or W. Fields, in order: clone size, V gene, CDR3 protein. Only part of the rows carry a size: once, few, many, or a class if the clone is expanded.

NA,TRBV5-5,CASSLFLPREEKLFF
NA,TRBV11-2,CASSLAPAGGRGEQFF
NA,TRBV3-1,CASSQGRWETSDTQYF
NA,TRBV20-1,CSASDEYEQYF
NA,TRBV19,CASSTRIEVETQYF
NA,TRBV5-4,CASSLGTGQLYNEQFF
few,TRBV5-1,CASSLGLFTDTQYF
few,TRBV12-3/TRBV12-4,CASSFLAYEQYF
NA,TRBV5-1,CASSLELGEGDGTDTQYF
NA,TRBV7-8,CASSSIETDTQYF
NA,TRBV5-1,CASSYGPSDTYEQYF
once,TRBV12-3/TRBV12-4,CASSLIILSQAYEQYF